The next 13 T cell receptor beta chains were all read from a single sample in a study of cytomegalovirus exposure and HLA in healthy donors. This PCR relied on a set of 60 Vbeta primers and 13 Jbeta primers. The protocol was immunoSEQ multiplex PCR, while the TCRdb copy is restricted to in-frame clones and leaves out a portion. The repertoire has 80,000 or so clones, more than 55% of them found once; the top ten carry roughly 4.9%. Sequences were obtained from PBMCs. These receptors originate from a man in his sixties in good health and CMV-seropositive.

This clone has more than one count but fewer than ten. The V call is TRBV7-8, the J call TRBJ1-5; a possible D gene is TRBD1 (5 bases). Germline CDR1 SGHVS, CDR2 FQNEAQ. V was trimmed by 2 bases and J by 4 bases, leaving 12 bases between them. The CDR3 has 15 residues. This CDR3 reads CASSLYQGGNQPQHF. CDR3 nucleotide sequence: TGTGCCAGCAGCTTATACCAGGGAGGGAATCAGCCCCAGCATTTT.

The count of this clone is one. The chain has TRBV6-1 and TRBJ1-2; 9 nucleotides line up with TRBD1. From germline, CDR1 is MNHNS and CDR2 SASEGT. The CDR3 totals 12 residues. V lost 6 bases to trimming and J lost 8 bases; unmatched junction nucleotides: 4. The CDR3 loop reads CASSHRGRGYTF. The CDR3 bases are TGTGCCAGCAGCCACAGGGGGCGAGGCTACACCTTC.

As to this clone: Mismatch with germline at one junction end may stem from a read error. The chain employs TRBV11-2 and TRBJ2-5, with TRBD2 matching over 9 bases. CDR1 and CDR2 (germline): SGHAT, FQNNGV. The CDR3 covers 14 residues. Written as DNA, the CDR3 is TGTGCCAGCAGCTTTTGGGTAGCGGGAGAGTCCCAGTACTTC. Translating gives CASSFWVAGESQYF.

V is TRBV2 and J is TRBJ2-6, with D possibly matching TRBD2 (5 bases). The V end lost 8 bases, the J end lost 1 base, and 15 bases lay between the germline ends. The CDR3 sequence is 16 residues long. Germline V lookup: CDR1 SNHLY, CDR2 FYNNEI. The CDR3 spells CASEGSPMSGANVLTF. CDR3 in DNA: TGTGCCAGCGAAGGGAGCCCAATGTCTGGGGCCAACGTCCTGACTTTC.

J is TRBJ1-2 and V is TRBV27; no reliable D call. Germline V gene lookup returns CDR1 MNHEY and CDR2 SMNVEV (reference sequence). The V gene lost 4 bases and the J gene lost 5 bases, with 17 bases spanning the gap. The CDR3 consists of 15 residues. CDR3 in amino acids: CASSSYGGLGYGYTF. DNA of the CDR3: TGTGCCAGCAGTTCGTACGGAGGGTTAGGGTATGGCTACACCTTC.

This clone was seen a handful of times. The J gene is TRBJ1-5, the V gene TRBV7-6, with D hard to call. This CDR3 is built from 13 residues. Germline CDR1 is SGHVS and CDR2 is FNYEAQ. With 1 base removed from V and 4 bases from J, the gap between germline ends came to 5 bases. The CDR3 nucleotides are TGTGCCAGCAGCTTAGACAGAAATCAGCCCCAGCATTTT. It yields the protein CASSLDRNQPQHF.

CDR3 region: CASSLSTSGVSYEQYF. In DNA form, the CDR3 reads TGTGCCAGCAGCTTAAGTACTAGCGGGGTCTCCTACGAGCAGTACTTC. V and J are TRBV7-8 and TRBJ2-7; 10 bases match TRBD2. Trimming took 2 bases from V and 0 from J; bases not matched to a gene: 4. CDR1 is SGHVS and CDR2 is FQNEAQ in the germline V gene. CDR3 size: 16 residues.

This chain joins TRBV29-1 and TRBJ2-1; 8 bases are shared with TRBD2. The V gene end was trimmed by 4 bases and the J gene end by 8 bases; junction bases not matched to a gene: 7. The germline gives CDR1 SQVTM, CDR2 ANQGSEA. The CDR3 is 13 amino acids. CDR3 region: CSVAGGLEDEQFF. The CDR3 DNA reads TGCAGCGTTGCTGGGGGACTAGAGGATGAGCAGTTCTTC.

This chain links TRBV7-9 with TRBJ1-1; TRBD1 matches 10 bases. CDR3 length: 14 amino acids. Trimming at V came to 5 bases and at J to 4 bases, leaving 4 bases not matched to a gene. The germline CDR1 and CDR2 sequences are SEHNR and FQNEAQ (reference sequence). As DNA, the CDR3 is TGTGCCAGCAGCCCCCGGGACAGGGGCACTGAAGCTTTCTTT. Translated, it gives CASSPRDRGTEAFF.

V gene TRBV5-4 combines with J gene TRBJ2-5, with 8 nucleotides matching TRBD1. The CDR3 is 17 residues long. Germline V gene lookup returns CDR1 SGHNT and CDR2 YYREEE (reference sequence). V shed 4 bases, J shed 7 bases, and the junction held 18 bases outside the gene matches. The CDR3 DNA sequence: TGTGCCAGCAGCCTATCGAGAGGACAGGGCAGAGGGGGGACCCAGTACTTC. It specifies CASSLSRGQGRGGTQYF.

This rearrangement joins TRBV6-5 to TRBJ1-1; unclear D gene. This CDR3 has 15 residues. Trimming stripped 0 bases from V and 1 base from J, with 9 bases between. From germline, CDR1 is MNHEY and CDR2 SVGAGI. The CDR3, as DNA: TGTGCCAGCAGTTACTCGGGCACGACGAACACTGAAGCTTTCTTT. Protein: CASSYSGTTNTEAFF.

The rearrangement joins TRBV19 to TRBJ2-7; possible D gene TRBD2, 6 bases. Germline CDR1 LNHDA, CDR2 SQIVND (reference sequence). This CDR3 comprises 13 residues. V shed 5 bases and J shed 3 bases, with 11 bases lying between them. CDR3 sequence (DNA): TGTGCCAGTAGTGCGGGGAGAGTCTACGAGCAGTACTTC. Translated, it gives CASSAGRVYEQYF.

This sequence joins TRBV6-6 and TRBJ1-3, with D possibly matching TRBD1 (6 bases). This CDR3 spans 14 amino acids. Per germline, CDR1 MNHNY and CDR2 SVGAGI (reference sequence). Trimming left V 7 bases short and J 0 bases short, with 10 bases between. This CDR3 is CASTRGGSGNTIYF. CDR3 in DNA: TGTGCCAGCACTAGGGGGGGCTCTGGAAACACCATATATTTT.